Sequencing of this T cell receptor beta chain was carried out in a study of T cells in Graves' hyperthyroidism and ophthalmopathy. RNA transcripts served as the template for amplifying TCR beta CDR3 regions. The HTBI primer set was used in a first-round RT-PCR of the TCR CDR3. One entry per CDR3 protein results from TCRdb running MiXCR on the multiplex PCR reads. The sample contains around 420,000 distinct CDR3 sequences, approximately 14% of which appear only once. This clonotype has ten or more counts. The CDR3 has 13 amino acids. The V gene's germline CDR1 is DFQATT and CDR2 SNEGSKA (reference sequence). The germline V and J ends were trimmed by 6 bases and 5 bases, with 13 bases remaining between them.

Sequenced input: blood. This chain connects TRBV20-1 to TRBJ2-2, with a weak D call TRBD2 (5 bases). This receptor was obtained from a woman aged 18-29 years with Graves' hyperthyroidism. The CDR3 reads CSAPLRGTGELFF. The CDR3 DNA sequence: TGCAGTGCGCCCCTCAGAGGGACCGGGGAGCTGTTTTTT.